This T cell receptor beta chain was sequenced for a study of Graves' ophthalmopathy and Graves' hyperthyroidism. The study excluded patients with other autoimmune diseases, uncontrolled infections, pregnancy or lactation. As the starting material, 8 to 10 ml of fresh peripheral blood yielded the PBMCs. The study, taken as a whole, reports: For predicting ophthalmopathy progression, the model had 60% to 71% sensitivity and nearly 75% specificity. Blood contained most expanded thyroid clonotypes exceeding 0.001 frequency.

Amplification of TCR beta CDR3 regions used RNA transcripts. First-round RT-PCR used HTBI primers; second-round multiplex PCR followed. Using its own MiXCR run on the multiplex PCR reads, TCRdb lists one record per CDR3 protein. The repertoire consists of approximately 480,000 distinct CDR3 sequences, with about an eighth occurring once and the leading ten covering 9.5% to 10%. CDR3 length: 11 amino acids. CDR1 SNHLY and CDR2 FYNNEI come from the germline V gene. The germline V and J ends were trimmed by 8 bases and 8 bases, with 12 bases remaining between them. This clonotype was seen repeatedly, ten times or more. The antigen remains unidentified.

The material sequenced was blood. V and J are TRBV2 and TRBJ1-2, with D uncertain. This clonotype was obtained from a woman under 40 with Graves' ophthalmopathy. The CDR3 DNA sequence: TGTGCCAGCGAGTCCGTGGACGGCTACACCTTC. Encoded protein: CASESVDGYTF. Looking up the rest from reference TRBV2 and TRBJ1-2 gives the full variable domain: EPEVTQTPSHQVTQMGQEVILRCVPISNHLYFYWYRQILGQKVEFLVSFYNNEISEKSEIFDDQFSVERPDGSNFTLKIRSTKLEDSAMYFCASESVDGYTFGSGTRLTVV.